The clone carrying this T cell receptor (beta chain) was counted between two and nine times. Its specificity is not known. Vbeta (60) and Jbeta (13) primers were used in the PCR. Original processing notes: Later analysis identified 80 million to 90 million unique TCR beta chains, 8.5 million to 13 million shared. Sequenced by immunoSEQ multiplex PCR; TCRdb stores in-frame clones only, minus some. D and trimming come from the DNA, and the V and J calls and clone size come from that table. The top ten hold about 2.5% of the sample, which has approximately 200,000 clones, 85% seen once. This sample is part of a study of cytomegalovirus exposure and HLA in healthy donors. Each donor was nominally healthy when sampled (though unrecorded immune exposures were likely). General study points: Highly shared sequence variants in one cluster were likely a sequencing artifact. High sensitivity and specificity were reportedly achieved when the classifier diagnosed cytomegalovirus status.

Sequences were obtained from PBMCs. The source is a woman aged 45-65 years in good health and CMV-seronegative.

CDR3 in DNA: TGCGCCAGCACCCCACGGGGAGCGGGAGTCGGGCCTTACAATGAGCAGTTCTTC. Amino acids: CASTPRGAGVGPYNEQFF. The rearrangement joins TRBV5-1 to TRBJ2-1; 8 bases match TRBD2. Looked up from germline, CDR1 is SGHRS and CDR2 is YFSETQ. This CDR3 region has 18 residues. V gave up 6 bases and J gave up 4 bases; unmatched junction bases: 18. The full variable domain, with the rest looked up from reference TRBV5-1 and TRBJ2-1, is KAGVTQTPRYLIKTRGQQVTLSCSPISGHRSVSWYQQTPGQGLQFLFEYFSETQRNKGNFPGRFSGRQFSNSRSEMNVSTLELGDSALYLCASTPRGAGVGPYNEQFFGPGTRLTVL.